These 9 T cell receptor beta chains were sequenced from one sample in a study of blood T cell repertoires in COVID-19 (dated by TCRdb to 2020 to 2021). Library creation used the immunoSEQ multiplex PCR assay. TCRdb carries this immuneACCESS record with in-frame sequences only. Its versions omit some clonotypes, under half of them owing to an unresolved V gene in the studies checked, with the rest unexplained. The sample records roughly 230,000 clones, around 84% of which are singletons. The ten biggest clones cover 6.6% of the sample. The sequenced material came from PBMCs or T cells enriched from blood (not recorded which). Receptors were obtained from a woman aged 45-65 years who had been exposed to COVID-19.

The genes are TRBV6-5 and TRBJ2-3; D not resolved. The V and J ends lost 6 bases and 8 bases respectively, with 9 bases between them. Germline CDR1 and CDR2: MNHEY and SVGAGI. The length of the CDR3 is 11 residues. The CDR3 loop reads CASSYLGTQYF. For the CDR3, the DNA is TGTGCCAGCAGCTACCTCGGTACGCAGTATTTT.

This chain uses TRBV29-1 with TRBJ2-1, with 7 bases aligning to TRBD2. V was clipped by 2 bases and J by 1 base; unmatched bases: 8. Germline V CDR1 and CDR2: SQVTM, ANQGSEA. The CDR3 consists of 16 residues. CDR3 bases: TGCAGCGTTGAACGGCTAGCGGAGGAGTCCTACAATGAGCAGTTCTTC. Protein product: CSVERLAEESYNEQFF.

V and J are TRBV5-6 and TRBJ1-3; 8 bases agree with TRBD1. The germline V gene encodes CDR1 SGHDT and CDR2 YYEEEE. There are 15 residues in the CDR3. The J segment lost 7 bases and the V segment lost 7 bases, leaving 13 bases of the junction unmatched. CDR3 region: CASGGQGRVGNTIYF. The CDR3, as DNA: TGTGCCAGCGGCGGACAGGGACGTGTCGGCAACACCATATATTTT.

V and J are TRBV5-1 and TRBJ1-1, with 7 bases matching TRBD1. CDR3 length equals 15 residues. With V trimmed by 4 bases and J by 6 bases, 12 bases remained unmatched. CDR1 and CDR2 (germline): SGHRS, YFSETQ. The CDR3 region has the DNA TGCGCCAGCAGCCCATCCCGACAGGGCGGCGCTGAAGCTTTCTTT. It encodes CASSPSRQGGAEAFF.

The CDR3 loop is CASSIPATGANYGYTF. CDR3 bases: TGTGCCAGCAGCATACCTGCGACAGGGGCGAACTATGGCTACACCTTC. The chain uses TRBV5-4 and TRBJ1-2, with 8 bases that match TRBD1. The V segment lost 4 bases and the J segment 2 bases; nucleotides outside the gene matches: 10. This CDR3 is built from 16 residues. CDR1 is SGHNT, CDR2 YYREEE, per germline (reference sequence). The full variable domain, completed using reference TRBV5-4 and TRBJ1-2, is ETGVTQSPTHLIKTRGQQVTLRCSSQSGHNTVSWYQQALGQGPQFIFQYYREEENGRGNFPPRFSGLQFPNYSSELNVNALELDDSALYLCASSIPATGANYGYTFGSGTRLTVV.

The gene calls are TRBV12-3 or TRBV12-4 and TRBJ1-2, with D unclear. Trimming removed 6 bases at V and 4 bases at J, with 9 bases between. The CDR3 extends over 12 amino acids. The CDR3 bases are TGTGCCAGCAGCAGTCTAGGCTATGGCTACACCTTC. This codes for CASSSLGYGYTF.

The chain is built from TRBV19 and TRBJ2-4; TRBD2 is a possible D gene (6 bases). The CDR3 spans 16 residues. Trimming pared 2 bases from V and 6 bases from J, leaving 17 bases between. CDR1 and CDR2 (germline): LNHDA, SQIVND (reference sequence). The CDR3 DNA follows: TGTGCCAGTAGTATAAAATGGAGGGATCCGGTAAACATTCAGTACTTC. Protein: CASSIKWRDPVNIQYF.

V is TRBV3-1 (or the pseudogene TRBV3-2) and J is TRBJ1-6, with D possibly TRBD1 on 6 matching bases. V was shortened by 6 bases and J by 9 bases, with 21 bases between the two germline ends. Germline V gene sequence: CDR1 LGHDT, CDR2 YNNKEL (reference sequence). The CDR3 consists of 16 residues. CDR3 loop: CASSRTGQGLISPLHF. CDR3 nucleotides: TGTGCCAGCAGTCGGACGGGACAAGGGCTGATTTCACCCCTCCACTTT.

The CDR3 nucleotides read TGCGCCAGCAGCCAAGATGGAAACCTAGAGAGCGGGGAGCTGTTTTTT. Translating gives CASSQDGNLESGELFF. The V and J genes are TRBV4-3 and TRBJ2-2; D ambiguous. This CDR3 is built from 16 residues. Germline loops: CDR1 LGHNA, CDR2 YSLEER. V was cut by 0 bases and J by 7 bases, with 15 bases left in between.